This TCR beta chain was sequenced during a study of blood T cell repertoires in COVID-19. Study summary: Material from acute and convalescent COVID-19 was sourced from the United States, Italy and Spain. PBMCs, B-cell-depleted T cells, or T cells were the source of the cDNA or gDNA that made up the material.

The CDR3 runs 16 residues. Germline V gene lookup returns CDR1 SGHRS and CDR2 YFSETQ. V lost 0 bases to trimming and J lost 1 base, with 13 bases between them. Sequencing used immunoSEQ multiplex PCR; TCRdb keeps in-frame clones, though not all of them. Of approximately 380,000 clones in the sample, 85% were seen once. This receptor was taken from a woman younger than 30 with acute or convalescent COVID-19. Material for sequencing was peripheral blood. The chain employs TRBV5-1 and TRBJ1-1; weak D call: TRBD1 (5 bases). In DNA, the CDR3 is TGCGCCAGCAGCTTGGCCTCGGGACTATCGAACACTGAAGCTTTCTTT. Amino acids: CASSLASGLSNTEAFF.